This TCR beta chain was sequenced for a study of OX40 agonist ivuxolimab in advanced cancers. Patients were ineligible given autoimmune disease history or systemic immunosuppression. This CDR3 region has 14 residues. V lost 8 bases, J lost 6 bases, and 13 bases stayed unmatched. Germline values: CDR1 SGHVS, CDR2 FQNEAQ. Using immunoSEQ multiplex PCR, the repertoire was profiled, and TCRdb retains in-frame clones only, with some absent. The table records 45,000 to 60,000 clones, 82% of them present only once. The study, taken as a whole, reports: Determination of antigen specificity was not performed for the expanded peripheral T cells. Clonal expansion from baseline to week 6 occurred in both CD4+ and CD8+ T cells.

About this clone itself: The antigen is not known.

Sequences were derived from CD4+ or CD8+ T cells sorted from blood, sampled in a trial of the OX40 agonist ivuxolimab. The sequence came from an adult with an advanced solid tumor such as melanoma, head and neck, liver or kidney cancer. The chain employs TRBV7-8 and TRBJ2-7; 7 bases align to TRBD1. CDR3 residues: CASRNEGAASEQYF. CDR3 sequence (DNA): TGTGCCAGCCGCAACGAGGGGGCTGCCTCCGAGCAGTACTTC.